The sequence of this T cell receptor (beta chain) was determined in a study of blood T cell repertoires in COVID-19. Background on the study: PBMCs, B-cell-depleted T cells, or T cells were the source of the cDNA or gDNA that made up the material.

V shed 7 bases, J shed 5 bases, and the junction held 7 bases outside the gene matches. Germline V gene sequence: CDR1 LNHDA, CDR2 SQIVND (reference sequence). This CDR3 comprises 14 residues. Libraries were prepared by immunoSEQ multiplex PCR; TCRdb keeps only in-frame clonotypes and omits some of them. Seen here are fewer than 30,000 clones, 85% to 90% observed once, and the top ten hold 9.5% to 13%. V usage is TRBV19 and J usage is TRBJ1-5, with TRBD1 matching over 8 bases. The sequenced sample consisted of peripheral blood. The clonotype comes from a man between 60 and 75 years old with acute or convalescent COVID-19. Written as DNA, the CDR3 is TGTGCCAGTAATCCAGGGGGCAAGCATCAGCCCCAGCATTTT. Amino acid sequence: CASNPGGKHQPQHF.